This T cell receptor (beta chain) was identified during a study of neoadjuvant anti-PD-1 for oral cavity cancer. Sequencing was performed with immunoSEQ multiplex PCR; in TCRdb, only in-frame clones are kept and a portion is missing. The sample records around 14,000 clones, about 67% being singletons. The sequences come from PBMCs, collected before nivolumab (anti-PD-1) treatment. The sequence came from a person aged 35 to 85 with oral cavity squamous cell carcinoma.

CDR3 sequence (DNA): TGTGCCAGCAGCGTAGACCAGGGGCCCTTCCCCAGTAATGAAGCTTTCTTT. As protein: CASSVDQGPFPSNEAFF. The chain carries TRBV9 and TRBJ1-1, with D perhaps matching TRBD1 (6 bases). CDR1 is SGDLS and CDR2 is YYNGEE in the germline V gene. There are 17 residues in the CDR3. The V end was cut by 0 bases, the J end by 7 bases, with 22 bases between.